The source of this T cell receptor (beta chain) is a study of early T cells in non-severe SARS-CoV-2 infection. Study-level background: The input, bulk RNA from unsorted whole blood, was sequenced, and chains were unpaired. Study results and caveats: VDJdb-based matching was biased toward anti-spike CD8 responses and missed private and CD4 specificities.

There are 11 residues in the CDR3. Trimming stripped 7 bases from V and 4 bases from J, with 6 bases between. Germline V gene lookup returns CDR1 SGHTA and CDR2 FQGNSA. The TCR library protocol attached unique molecular identifiers to the individual cDNA molecules. MiXCR was run by TCRdb on the 5' RACE reads, yielding one entry per CDR3 protein. There are fewer than 60,000 distinct CDR3 sequences in the sample; about 10% occur only once, and approximately 13% lies in the top ten. This clonotype was seen more than once but under ten times. Antigen specificity is unknown. The rearrangement links TRBV7-2 to TRBJ2-3; D uncertain. The sample was whole blood. The TCR sequence derives from an adult who was a healthcare worker with PCR-confirmed SARS-CoV-2 infection or an uninfected control (not recorded which). The CDR3 loop reads CASTLSDTQYF. The CDR3, as DNA: TGTGCCAGCACCCTCTCAGATACGCAGTATTTT.